This T cell receptor beta chain was profiled in a study of immune evolution from preneoplasia to lung adenocarcinoma. Method: immunoSEQ multiplex PCR; TCRdb's copy keeps in-frame clones and lacks some. The data hold around 3,700 clones, with around 74% observed a single time. Whole-study findings and limits: Later-stage lesions appeared to have more T cells, more diversity, less clonality.

To note about this clone: Its antigen is as yet unknown.

H&E slides confirmed each diagnosis, reviewed by two pathologists independently. Premalignant or tumor cells were enriched by macro-dissection after pathologic assessment. Specimen: FFPE minimally invasive lung adenocarcinoma tissue. This sequence was found in an older person with lung adenocarcinoma.

CDR3 sequence (DNA): TGTGCCAGCAGCCCGTCCAGGGCGGTCAATTCACCCCTCCACTTT. It specifies CASSPSRAVNSPLHF. The chain uses TRBV16 and TRBJ1-6; maybe TRBD1 (5 bases). Germline lookup yields CDR1 KGHSY and CDR2 FQNENV. CDR3 length: 15 residues. Trimming shortened V by 4 bases and J by 7 bases, and 14 bases separated the two germline ends.